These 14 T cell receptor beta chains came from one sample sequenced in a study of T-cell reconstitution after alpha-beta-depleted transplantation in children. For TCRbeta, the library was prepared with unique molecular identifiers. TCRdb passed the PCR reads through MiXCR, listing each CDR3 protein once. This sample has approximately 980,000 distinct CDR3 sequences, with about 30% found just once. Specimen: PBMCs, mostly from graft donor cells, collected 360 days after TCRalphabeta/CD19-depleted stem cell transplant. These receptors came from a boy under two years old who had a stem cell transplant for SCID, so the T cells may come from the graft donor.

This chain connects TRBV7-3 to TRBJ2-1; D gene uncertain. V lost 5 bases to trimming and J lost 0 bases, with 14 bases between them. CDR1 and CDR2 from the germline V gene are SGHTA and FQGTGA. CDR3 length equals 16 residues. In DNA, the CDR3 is TGTGCCAGCAGCCCCCGGCTTAAGGTCTCCTACAATGAGCAGTTCTTC. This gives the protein CASSPRLKVSYNEQFF.

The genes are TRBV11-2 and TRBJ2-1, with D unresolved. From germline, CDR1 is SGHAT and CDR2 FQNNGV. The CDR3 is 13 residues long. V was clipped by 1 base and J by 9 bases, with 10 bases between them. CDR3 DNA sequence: TGTGCCAGCAGCTTAGCCGTAGTGGGTGAGCAGTTCTTC. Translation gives CASSLAVVGEQFF.

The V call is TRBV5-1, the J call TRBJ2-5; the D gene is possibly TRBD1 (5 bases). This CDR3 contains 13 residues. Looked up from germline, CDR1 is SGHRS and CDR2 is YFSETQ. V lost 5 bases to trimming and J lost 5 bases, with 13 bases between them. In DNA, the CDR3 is TGCGCCAGCAGGGGCAGGGTGGTGGAGACCCAGTACTTC. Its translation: CASRGRVVETQYF.

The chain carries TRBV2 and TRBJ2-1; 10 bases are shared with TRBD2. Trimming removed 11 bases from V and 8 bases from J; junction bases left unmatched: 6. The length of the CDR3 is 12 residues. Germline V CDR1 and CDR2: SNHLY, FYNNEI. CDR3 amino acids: CAGQAGGDEQFF. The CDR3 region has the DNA TGTGCCGGGCAAGCGGGGGGGGATGAGCAGTTCTTC. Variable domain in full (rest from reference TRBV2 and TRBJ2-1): EPEVTQTPSHQVTQMGQEVILRCVPISNHLYFYWYRQILGQKVEFLVSFYNNEISEKSEIFDDQFSVERPDGSNFTLKIRSTKLEDSAMYFCAGQAGGDEQFFGPGTRLTVL.

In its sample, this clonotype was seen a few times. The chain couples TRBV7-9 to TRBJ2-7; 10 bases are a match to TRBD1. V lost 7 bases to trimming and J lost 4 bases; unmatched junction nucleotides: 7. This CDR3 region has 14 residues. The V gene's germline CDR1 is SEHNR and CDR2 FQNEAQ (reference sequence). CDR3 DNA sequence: TGTGCCAGCATGGGAGGGACAGGGGTTTACGAGCAGTACTTC. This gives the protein CASMGGTGVYEQYF.

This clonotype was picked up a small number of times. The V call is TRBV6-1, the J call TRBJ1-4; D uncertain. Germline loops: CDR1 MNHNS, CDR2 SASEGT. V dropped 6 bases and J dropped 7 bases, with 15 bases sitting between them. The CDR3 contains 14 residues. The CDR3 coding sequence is TGTGCCAGCAGGCTGACCGCCTCGGGTGAAAAACTGTTTTTT. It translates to CASRLTASGEKLFF.

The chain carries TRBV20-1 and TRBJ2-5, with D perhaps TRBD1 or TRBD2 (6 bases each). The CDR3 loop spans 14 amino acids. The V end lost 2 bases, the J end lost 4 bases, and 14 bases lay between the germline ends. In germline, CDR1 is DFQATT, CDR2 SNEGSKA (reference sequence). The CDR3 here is CSARRPGGPETQYF. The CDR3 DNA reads TGCAGTGCTAGAAGGCCCGGGGGCCCAGAGACCCAGTACTTC.

The CDR3 nucleotides are TGTGCCACCCTCGCACAACAGGGTCCAGATACGCAGTATTTT. It encodes CATLAQQGPDTQYF. The rearrangement joins TRBV10-3 to TRBJ2-3, with a tentative D call TRBD1 (6 bases). The CDR3 is 14 residues long. Trimming cost V 10 bases and J 4 bases, with 18 bases left between them. The germline V gene has CDR1 ENHRY and CDR2 SYGVKD.

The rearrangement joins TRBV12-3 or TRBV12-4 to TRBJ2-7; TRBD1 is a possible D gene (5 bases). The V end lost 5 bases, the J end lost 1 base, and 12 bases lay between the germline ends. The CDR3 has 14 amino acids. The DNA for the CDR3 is TGTGCCAGCAGTCTCCGACAGTTTTCCTACGAGCAGTACTTC. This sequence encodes CASSLRQFSYEQYF.

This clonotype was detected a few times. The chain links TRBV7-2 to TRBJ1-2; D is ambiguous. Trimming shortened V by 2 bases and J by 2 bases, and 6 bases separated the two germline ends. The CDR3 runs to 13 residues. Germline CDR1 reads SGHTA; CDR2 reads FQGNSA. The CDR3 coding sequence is TGTGCCAGCAGCTTAACGCGAAACTATGGCTACACCTTC. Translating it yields CASSLTRNYGYTF. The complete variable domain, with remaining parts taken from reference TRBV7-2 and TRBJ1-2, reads GAGVSQSPSNKVTEKGKDVELRCDPISGHTALYWYRQSLGQGLEFLIYFQGNSAPDKSGLPSDRFSAERTGGSVSTLTIQRTQQEDSAVYLCASSLTRNYGYTFGSGTRLTVV.

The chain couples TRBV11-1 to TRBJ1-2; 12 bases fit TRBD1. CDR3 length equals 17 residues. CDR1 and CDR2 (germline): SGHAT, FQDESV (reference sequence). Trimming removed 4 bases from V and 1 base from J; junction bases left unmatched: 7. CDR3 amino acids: CASSSPGQGAVNYGYTF. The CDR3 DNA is TGTGCCAGCAGCTCCCCGGGACAGGGGGCGGTTAACTATGGCTACACCTTC.

CDR3 sequence reads: CASSMDPLTEAFF. The CDR3 DNA follows: TGTGCCAGCAGCATGGACCCCCTCACTGAAGCTTTCTTT. This rearrangement joins TRBV7-7 to TRBJ1-1, with unresolved D. Germline V gives CDR1 SSHAT, CDR2 FNYEAQ (reference sequence). The CDR3 loop spans 13 amino acids. V gave up 5 bases and J gave up 4 bases, with 11 bases separating them.

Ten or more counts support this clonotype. As DNA, the CDR3 is TGTGCCAGCAGTTTAGGGATGGTATACAATGAGCAGTTCTTC. This gives the protein CASSLGMVYNEQFF. The chain links TRBV27 to TRBJ2-1; the D is unclear. Per germline, CDR1 MNHEY and CDR2 SMNVEV (reference sequence). This CDR3 has 14 residues. Trimming removed 2 bases from V and 4 bases from J, with 9 bases in between.

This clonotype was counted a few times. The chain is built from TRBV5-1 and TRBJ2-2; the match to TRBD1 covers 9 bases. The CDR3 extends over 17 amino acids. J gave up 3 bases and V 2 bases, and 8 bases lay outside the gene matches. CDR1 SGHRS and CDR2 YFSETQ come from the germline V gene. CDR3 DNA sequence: TGCGCCAGCAGCTTTGGGCCGACAGGGGGATACACCGGGGAGCTGTTTTTT. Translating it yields CASSFGPTGGYTGELFF.